Sequencing of this T cell receptor (beta chain) was carried out in a study of T-cell memory formation after mild COVID-19. TCR alpha and TCR beta cDNA libraries carrying sample barcodes and UMIs were produced by 5'RACE using constant-segment primers. TCRdb itself ran the 5' RACE reads through MiXCR, one entry per CDR3 protein. The data show approximately 210,000 distinct CDR3 sequences, 27% seen once. The V and J ends lost 0 bases and 1 base respectively, with 11 bases between them. The CDR3 is made up of 16 amino acids. Per the germline V gene, CDR1 is SGDLS and CDR2 is YYNGEE. Material: PBMCs or a T cell subset sorted from them (not recorded which). The receptor was isolated from an adult woman who had mild COVID-19 (a few samples of this study predate the infection). Cell type and time point are not known. V and J are TRBV9 and TRBJ2-1; the D gene is possibly TRBD1 (6 bases). CDR3 residues: CASSVVSGASYNEQFF. DNA of the CDR3: TGTGCCAGCAGCGTAGTTTCAGGGGCGTCCTACAATGAGCAGTTCTTC.